The entry that follows covers one T cell receptor (beta chain) sequence. What it binds is not known. The conserved phenylalanine or tryptophan is not found at the CDR3 terminus, so this likely reflects a read error. This PCR relied on a set of 60 Vbeta primers and 13 Jbeta primers. TCRdb keeps only in-frame clones here, not all; method: immunoSEQ multiplex PCR. Of 60,000 to 65,000 clones listed, over 75% are singletons. The data were taken from a study of cytomegalovirus exposure and HLA in healthy donors. Findings and limits, study-wide: The classifier reportedly diagnosed cytomegalovirus status with high sensitivity and specificity. Within a later analysis, the majority of CMV-associated TCR beta chains appeared HLA-restricted. A list of around 150 TCR beta chains associated with cytomegalovirus was given.

The sample was PBMCs. This sequence was found in a man younger than 35 in good health and CMV-seronegative.

The CDR3 nucleotides are TGTGCTAGCAGCTACGGCAGCACAGATACGCAGTATGTT. Protein sequence: CASSYGSTDTQYV. The chain joins TRBV7-7 to TRBJ2-3; no clear D. Per the germline V gene, CDR1 is SSHAT and CDR2 is FNYEAQ (reference sequence). The CDR3 loop spans 13 amino acids.